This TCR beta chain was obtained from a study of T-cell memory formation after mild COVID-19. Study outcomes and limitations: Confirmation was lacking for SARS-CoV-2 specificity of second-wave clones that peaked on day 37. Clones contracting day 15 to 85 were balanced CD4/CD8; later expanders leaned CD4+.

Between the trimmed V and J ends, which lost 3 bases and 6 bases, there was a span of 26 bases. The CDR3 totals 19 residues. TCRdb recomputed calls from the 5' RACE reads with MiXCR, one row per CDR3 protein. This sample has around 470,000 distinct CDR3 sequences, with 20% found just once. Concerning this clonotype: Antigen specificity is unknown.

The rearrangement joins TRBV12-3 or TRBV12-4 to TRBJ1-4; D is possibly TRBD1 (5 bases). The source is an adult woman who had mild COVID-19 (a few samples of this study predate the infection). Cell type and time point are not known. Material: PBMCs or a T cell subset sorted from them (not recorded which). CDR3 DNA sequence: TGTGCCAGCAGTTTTACCGATGAGGGGCGCGTGATCGGGTATGAAAAACTGTTTTTT. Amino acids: CASSFTDEGRVIGYEKLFF.